These T cell receptor beta chains were read from a single sample in a study of identical twins. TCRdb recomputed calls from the 5' RACE reads with MiXCR, one row per CDR3 protein. Altogether about 730,000 distinct CDR3 sequences are present, less than 25% being singletons, with the ten largest covering approximately 4.3%. This sample was also put to use in a study of T cells expressing NK-cell markers.

Sequencing used PBMCs. All receptors derive from a woman in her late teens or twenties in good health. The CDR3 runs from the conserved cysteine through the conserved F or W. D genes are given only for firm matches. The listing skips clone size in some rows; elsewhere it reads once, few, many or a size class.

v_call	j_call	clone_size	d_call	cdr3_aa	cdr3_nt
TRBV15	TRBJ2-3	many	TRBD2	CATRGGSGSFTDTQYF	TGTGCCACCAGAGGGGGGAGCGGGAGCTTTACAGATACGCAGTATTTT
TRBV20-1	TRBJ2-7	-	TRBD1	CSASHNRGPKQYF	TGCAGTGCTAGCCATAACAGGGGTCCTAAGCAGTACTTC
TRBV12-3/TRBV12-4	TRBJ2-7	-	-	CASSLMDTGNEQYF	TGTGCCAGCAGTTTGATGGACACGGGGAACGAGCAGTACTTC
TRBV12-3/TRBV12-4	TRBJ2-7	few	TRBD2	CASSFRLAGGITYEQYF	TGTGCCAGCAGTTTCCGGCTAGCGGGAGGGATTACCTACGAGCAGTACTTC
TRBV20-1	TRBJ2-7	many	-	CSARQSYEQYF	TGCAGTGCTAGACAGTCCTACGAGCAGTACTTC
TRBV18	TRBJ1-1	many	-	CASSPGMNTEAFF	TGTGCCAGCAGTCCAGGGATGAACACTGAAGCTTTCTTT
TRBV20-1	TRBJ2-1	many	-	CSARVGRGHENEQFF	TGCAGTGCTAGAGTGGGTAGGGGCCACGAAAATGAGCAGTTCTTC
TRBV11-1	TRBJ2-3	many	-	CASSLDFGGATAGNVLDTQYF	TGTGCCAGCAGCTTAGACTTCGGCGGGGCCACCGCGGGGAACGTTTTGGATACGCAGTATTTT
TRBV4-2	TRBJ2-1	-	TRBD2	CASSQVTSGAYNEQFF	TGTGCCAGCAGCCAAGTAACTAGCGGGGCCTACAATGAGCAGTTCTTC
TRBV7-6	TRBJ2-1	-	TRBD2	CASSLGAGGLGGEQFF	TGTGCCAGCAGCTTAGGAGCGGGAGGGCTTGGGGGTGAGCAGTTCTTC
TRBV6-1	TRBJ2-1	-	-	CASKGEEGYNEQFF	TGTGCCAGCAAAGGGGAGGAGGGCTACAATGAGCAGTTCTTC
TRBV6-1	TRBJ2-1	-	TRBD1	CASRDRVYGEQFF	TGTGCCAGCAGGGACAGGGTGTACGGTGAGCAGTTCTTC
TRBV7-6	TRBJ2-1	-	-	CASSPELAIAHNEQFF	TGTGCCAGCAGCCCAGAACTAGCCATAGCCCACAATGAGCAGTTCTTC
TRBV7-2	TRBJ2-1	many	TRBD2	CASSLKPSGSVEQFF	TGTGCCAGCAGCTTAAAGCCTAGCGGGTCCGTAGAGCAGTTCTTC
TRBV7-9	TRBJ2-2	few	-	CASSLGAGELSF	TGTGCCAGCAGCTTAGGGGCCGGGGAGCTGTCTTTT
TRBV5-1	TRBJ2-3	-	-	CASSQGFTSTDTQYF	TGCGCCAGCAGCCAAGGGTTCACCAGCACAGATACGCAGTATTTT
TRBV12-3/TRBV12-4	TRBJ2-3	many	TRBD2	CASGDYITDTQYF	TGTGCCAGCGGGGACTACATCACAGATACGCAGTATTTT
TRBV5-4	TRBJ2-5	-	TRBD1	CASSNTGTGSFETQYF	TGTGCCAGCAGCAATACCGGGACAGGGTCATTTGAGACCCAGTACTTC
TRBV20-1	TRBJ1-2	-	TRBD1	CSEPRTGGGYTF	TGCAGTGAGCCCCGGACAGGCGGTGGCTACACCTTC
TRBV29-1	TRBJ2-3	few	-	CSALERGGPDTQYF	TGCAGCGCCCTGGAGAGAGGGGGGCCAGATACGCAGTATTTT
TRBV6-5	TRBJ2-3	-	TRBD1	CASSFHAGTGDLLDTQYF	TGTGCCAGCAGTTTCCACGCCGGGACAGGGGATTTGTTAGATACGCAGTATTTT
TRBV7-9	TRBJ1-6	-	TRBD1	CASSSTTGSNSPLHF	TGTGCCAGCAGCAGTACGACAGGGAGTAATTCACCCCTCCACTTT
TRBV7-2	TRBJ2-2	few	-	CASGDRLNTGELFF	TGTGCCAGCGGCGACCGCTTGAACACCGGGGAGCTGTTTTTT
TRBV6-4	TRBJ2-1	few	TRBD2	CASSDSTSGYNEQFF	TGTGCCAGCAGTGACTCGACTAGCGGATACAATGAGCAGTTCTTC
TRBV20-1	TRBJ2-7	few	TRBD2	CSAKLAGGSEQYF	TGCAGTGCTAAACTAGCGGGGGGCTCCGAGCAGTACTTC
TRBV9	TRBJ2-3	many	-	CASSVGTFTDTQYF	TGTGCCAGCAGCGTAGGAACCTTCACAGATACGCAGTATTTT
TRBV10-3	TRBJ1-1	few	-	CAISEVKNTEAFF	TGTGCCATCAGTGAGGTCAAGAACACTGAAGCTTTCTTT
TRBV12-3/TRBV12-4	TRBJ2-2	-	-	CASTPRRISNTGELFF	TGTGCCAGCACCCCGCGGAGGATTTCGAACACCGGGGAGCTGTTTTTT
TRBV5-4	TRBJ1-3	few	TRBD1	CASSKAGTELSGNTIYF	TGTGCCAGCAGTAAAGCCGGGACAGAACTCTCTGGAAACACCATATATTTT
TRBV7-7	TRBJ2-5	few	-	CASSVNMGETQYF	TGTGCTAGCAGCGTAAATATGGGAGAGACCCAGTACTTC
TRBV20-1	TRBJ2-7	few	-	CSASETSASYEQYF	TGCAGTGCTAGTGAAACCTCTGCCTCCTACGAGCAGTACTTC
TRBV12-3/TRBV12-4	TRBJ2-7	few	TRBD2	CASSLRVAGHTYEQYF	TGTGCCAGCAGTTTGAGGGTAGCGGGCCATACCTACGAGCAGTACTTC
TRBV21-1	TRBJ2-7	few	-	CASSKRIAFRKTYEQYF	TGTGCCAGCAGCAAAAGGATAGCGTTCAGGAAGACCTACGAGCAGTACTTC
TRBV29-1	TRBJ1-2	-	-	CSVRQTGLYGYTF	TGCAGCGTTCGACAAACAGGGTTATATGGCTACACCTTC
TRBV5-8	TRBJ1-4	-	TRBD1	CASSLDRGREKLFF	TGTGCCAGCAGCCTGGACAGGGGTCGGGAAAAACTGTTTTTT
TRBV20-1	TRBJ1-1	few	-	CSASLASMNTEAFF	TGCAGTGCTAGTCTGGCCAGCATGAACACTGAAGCTTTCTTT
TRBV20-1	TRBJ2-1	many	TRBD1	CSARLNRGRRDEQFF	TGCAGTGCTCGACTTAACAGGGGACGGCGGGATGAGCAGTTCTTC
TRBV7-6	TRBJ2-1	-	TRBD2	CASSLGRGGYHNEQFF	TGTGCCAGCAGCTTAGGGCGGGGGGGCTACCACAATGAGCAGTTCTTC
TRBV5-1	TRBJ2-1	-	TRBD2	CASSFELAGAGEQFF	TGCGCCAGCAGCTTCGAACTAGCGGGGGCCGGTGAGCAGTTCTTC
TRBV18	TRBJ2-2	-	-	CASSPDSRTANTGELFF	TGTGCCAGCTCACCTGACAGCCGAACCGCGAACACCGGGGAGCTGTTTTTT
TRBV5-5	TRBJ2-3	-	-	CASSLLLTPTDTQYF	TGTGCCAGCAGCTTGCTCCTAACCCCCACAGATACGCAGTATTTT
TRBV20-1	TRBJ1-1	-	-	CSARDHRGNTEAFF	TGCAGTGCTAGAGATCATCGGGGGAACACTGAAGCTTTCTTT
TRBV5-1	TRBJ2-2	few	-	CASSFRVDTGELFF	TGCGCCAGCAGCTTCAGGGTGGACACCGGGGAGCTGTTTTTT
TRBV12-3/TRBV12-4	TRBJ2-6	-	-	CASSSQGRSGANVLTF	TGTGCCAGCAGCTCCCAGGGGAGGTCTGGGGCCAACGTCCTGACTTTC
TRBV12-3/TRBV12-4	TRBJ1-1	few	-	CASTPLTAPGNTEAFF	TGTGCCAGCACTCCACTGACGGCCCCGGGGAACACTGAAGCTTTCTTT
TRBV27	TRBJ1-1	-	TRBD1	CASSFHRTGLEAFF	TGTGCCAGCAGTTTCCATCGGACAGGTTTAGAAGCTTTCTTT
TRBV12-3/TRBV12-4	TRBJ2-6	few	TRBD2	CASLRSASGHSGANVLTF	TGTGCCAGCCTAAGGAGCGCTAGCGGGCACTCTGGGGCCAACGTCCTGACTTTC
TRBV20-1	TRBJ2-5	-	-	CSARPSLMMETQYF	TGCAGTGCTAGGCCCTCTCTGATGATGGAGACCCAGTACTTC
TRBV7-9	TRBJ2-5	-	-	CASSPILQGGRETQYF	TGTGCCAGCAGCCCTATCTTACAGGGAGGAAGAGAGACCCAGTACTTC
TRBV20-1	TRBJ1-1	many	-	CSAREGTGTEAFF	TGCAGTGCTAGAGAAGGGACCGGGACTGAAGCTTTCTTT
TRBV12-3/TRBV12-4	TRBJ2-7	few	-	CASRNRYEQYF	TGTGCCAGCAGGAACAGGTACGAGCAGTACTTC